Listed below are T cell receptor beta chains from one sample, sequenced in a study of CD8 T cells in Susac syndrome. MiXCR was run by TCRdb on the immunoSEQ multiplex PCR reads, yielding one entry per CDR3 protein. The sample includes 250,000 to 300,000 distinct CDR3 sequences, about 88% of them seen just once. Sample: CD8+ T cells from PBMCs. All receptors come from a human donor with multiple sclerosis. Each CDR3 is given with its conserved first and last residue. A D gene is named only where the DNA matches it firmly. The size entry is marked missing in some rows and otherwise reads once, few, many or a size class.

TRBJ1-1 TRBV7-9 NA once TGTGCCAGCAGCTTCCCCCTTGAGAGGGATGGTGGTGTGGGCTCTGAAGCTTTCTTT CASSFPLERDGGVGSEAFF
TRBJ2-1 TRBV15 TRBD2 NA TGTGCCACCTTCGGGACTAGCGGGAGGGACTACAATGAGCAGTTCTTC CATFGTSGRDYNEQFF
TRBJ2-5 TRBV7-9 NA NA TGTGCCAGCAGCCCCCACCGAGAGACCCAGTACTTC CASSPHRETQYF
TRBJ2-1 TRBV6-1 TRBD2 NA TGTGCCAGCGAGAAGGGGCTAGCGGTAAATGAGCAGTTCTTC CASEKGLAVNEQFF
TRBJ2-1 TRBV5-6 TRBD2 NA TGTGCCAGCAGCGGTGGGGCGGGAGGGCCAAAGCAGTTCTTC CASSGGAGGPKQFF
TRBJ2-1 TRBV9 NA NA TGTGCCAGCGGGCCGAACTCCTACAATGAGCAGTTCTTC CASGPNSYNEQFF
TRBJ1-3 TRBV25-1 NA NA TGTGCCAGTTTCGGGGGGGCGGGAAACACCATATATTTT CASFGGAGNTIYF
TRBJ1-5 TRBV7-9 NA NA TGTGCCAGCAGTTTTTCGCGGGCAGGGGACCAGCCCCAGCATTTT CASSFSRAGDQPQHF
TRBJ1-3 TRBV10-3 NA NA TGTGCCGGATGGGGGGGCACCGGGACTGATACGACCATTTCTGGAAACACCATATATTTT CAGWGGTGTDTTISGNTIYF
TRBJ2-7 TRBV20-1 NA NA TGCAGTGCTAGTTCTGGGGAGGCCTACGAGCAGTACTTC CSASSGEAYEQYF
TRBJ1-2 TRBV5-4 NA NA TGTGCCAGCAGCCTTCAAGCTAACTATGGCTACACCTTC CASSLQANYGYTF
TRBJ2-2 TRBV5-5 TRBD1 NA TGTGCCAGCAGCGATATGACAGGGGTAAACACCGGGGAGCTGTTTTTT CASSDMTGVNTGELFF
TRBJ2-1 TRBV24-1 TRBD1 NA TGTGCCACCAGTGATTTATCCGGGACAGGGATTAATGAGCAGTTCTTC CATSDLSGTGINEQFF
TRBJ2-2 TRBV29-1 NA NA TGCAGCGTTGAAGATACTAGCACCTACACCGGGGAGCTGTTTTTT CSVEDTSTYTGELFF
TRBJ2-5 TRBV11-2 TRBD2 NA TGTGCCAGCAGCTCGGGACTAGCGACCCAAGAGACCCAGTACTTC CASSSGLATQETQYF
TRBJ2-2 TRBV9 TRBD2 once TGTGCCAGCAGCGTAGCGTGGAGTAGCGGGAGAGGCACCGGGGAGCTGTTTTTT CASSVAWSSGRGTGELFF